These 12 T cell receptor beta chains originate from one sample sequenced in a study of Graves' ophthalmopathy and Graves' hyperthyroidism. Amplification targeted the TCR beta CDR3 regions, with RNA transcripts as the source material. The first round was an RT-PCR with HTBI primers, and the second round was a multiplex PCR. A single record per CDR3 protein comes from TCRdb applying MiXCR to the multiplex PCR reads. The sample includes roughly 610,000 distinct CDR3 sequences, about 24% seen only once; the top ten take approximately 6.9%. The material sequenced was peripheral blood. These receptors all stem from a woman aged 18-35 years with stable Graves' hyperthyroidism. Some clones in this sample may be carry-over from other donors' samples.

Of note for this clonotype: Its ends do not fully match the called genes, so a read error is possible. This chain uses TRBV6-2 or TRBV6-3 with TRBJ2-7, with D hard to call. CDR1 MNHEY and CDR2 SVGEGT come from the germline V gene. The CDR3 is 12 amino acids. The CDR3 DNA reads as TGTGCCAACAGTAGTTTTGCCTACGAGCAGTACTTC. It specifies CANSSFAYEQYF.

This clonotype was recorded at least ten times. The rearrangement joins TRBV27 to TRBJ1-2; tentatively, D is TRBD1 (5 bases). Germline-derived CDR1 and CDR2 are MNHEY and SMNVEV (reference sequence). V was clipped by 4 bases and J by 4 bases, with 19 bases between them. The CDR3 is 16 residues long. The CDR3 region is CASSSTQGERVYGYTF. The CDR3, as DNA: TGTGCCAGCAGTTCCACCCAAGGGGAGCGGGTCTATGGCTACACCTTC.

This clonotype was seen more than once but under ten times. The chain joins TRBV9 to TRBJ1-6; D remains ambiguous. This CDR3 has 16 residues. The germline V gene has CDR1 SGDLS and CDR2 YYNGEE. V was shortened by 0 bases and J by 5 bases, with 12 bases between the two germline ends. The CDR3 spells CASSVAPNSNNSPLHF. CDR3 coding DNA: TGTGCCAGCAGCGTAGCACCTAACTCGAATAATTCACCCCTCCACTTT.

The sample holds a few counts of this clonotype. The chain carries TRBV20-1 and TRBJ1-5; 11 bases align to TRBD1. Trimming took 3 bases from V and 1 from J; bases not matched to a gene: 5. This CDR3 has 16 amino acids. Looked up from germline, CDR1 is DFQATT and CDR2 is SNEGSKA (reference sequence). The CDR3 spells CSAREDRGLSNQPQHF. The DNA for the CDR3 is TGCAGTGCTAGGGAGGACAGGGGGCTGAGCAATCAGCCCCAGCATTTT.

The CDR3 spells CASSRRSFWLGGELFF. The CDR3 coding sequence is TGTGCCAGCAGCCGGCGGTCCTTTTGGTTGGGCGGGGAGCTGTTTTTT. The gene calls are TRBV11-2 and TRBJ2-2; D not resolved. The V and J ends lost 5 bases and 7 bases respectively, with 20 bases between them. This CDR3 is 16 amino acids long. In germline, CDR1 is SGHAT, CDR2 FQNNGV.

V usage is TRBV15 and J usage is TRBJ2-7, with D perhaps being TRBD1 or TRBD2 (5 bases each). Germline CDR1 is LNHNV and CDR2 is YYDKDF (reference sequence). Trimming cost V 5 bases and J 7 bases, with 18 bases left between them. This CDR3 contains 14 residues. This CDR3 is CATSAAAGEGEQYF. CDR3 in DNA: TGTGCCACCAGCGCGGCGGCCGGAGAGGGGGAGCAGTACTTC.

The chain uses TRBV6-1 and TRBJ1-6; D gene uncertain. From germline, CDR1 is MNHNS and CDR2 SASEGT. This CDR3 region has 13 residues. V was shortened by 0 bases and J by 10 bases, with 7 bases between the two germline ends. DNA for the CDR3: TGTGCCAGCAGTGAAGCGAACCTCTCACCCCTCCACTTT. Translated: CASSEANLSPLHF.

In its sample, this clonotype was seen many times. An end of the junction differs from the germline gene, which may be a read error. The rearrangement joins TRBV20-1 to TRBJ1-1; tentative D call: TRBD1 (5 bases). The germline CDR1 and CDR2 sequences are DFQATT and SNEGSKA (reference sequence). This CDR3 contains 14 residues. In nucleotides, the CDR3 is TGCAGTGCTAGAGTCCAGGTCACAGGCACTGAAGCTCTCTTT. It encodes CSARVQVTGTEALF.

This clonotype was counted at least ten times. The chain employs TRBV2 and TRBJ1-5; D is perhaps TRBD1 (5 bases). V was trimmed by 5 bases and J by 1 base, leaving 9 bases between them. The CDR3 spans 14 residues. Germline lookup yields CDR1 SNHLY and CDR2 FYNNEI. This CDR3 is CASSQGDSNQPQHF. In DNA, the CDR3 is TGTGCCAGCAGTCAAGGGGACAGCAATCAGCCCCAGCATTTT.

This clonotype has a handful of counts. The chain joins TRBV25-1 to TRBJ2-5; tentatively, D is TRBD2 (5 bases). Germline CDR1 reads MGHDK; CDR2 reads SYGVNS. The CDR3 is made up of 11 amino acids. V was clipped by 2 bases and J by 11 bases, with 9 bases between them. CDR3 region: CASSEGPGQYF. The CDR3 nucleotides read TGTGCCAGCAGTGAAGGCCCGGGGCAGTACTTC.

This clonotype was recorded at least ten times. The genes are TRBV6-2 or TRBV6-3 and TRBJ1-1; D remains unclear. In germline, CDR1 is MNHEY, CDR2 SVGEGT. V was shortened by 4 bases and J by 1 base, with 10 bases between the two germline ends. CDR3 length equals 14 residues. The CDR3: CASSSAGPNTEAFF. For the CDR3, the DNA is TGTGCCAGCAGTTCCGCTGGCCCGAACACTGAAGCTTTCTTT.

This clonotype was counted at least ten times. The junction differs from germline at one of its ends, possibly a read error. The CDR3 is CASSNLHPRDF. In DNA, the CDR3 is TGTGCCAGCAGCAACCTACACCCAAGGGACTTC. The chain has TRBV6-1 and TRBJ2-7; D gene unclear. Per germline, CDR1 MNHNS and CDR2 SASEGT. CDR3 length equals 11 residues.